This passage covers 22 T cell receptor beta chains from one sample sequenced in a study of blood T cell repertoires in COVID-19. Sequenced by immunoSEQ multiplex PCR; TCRdb stores in-frame clones only, minus some. This sample has about 260,000 clones, with 70% to 90% found just once. Sequenced input: PBMCs or T cells enriched from blood (not recorded which). The receptors were sampled from a woman aged 40 to 55 with acute COVID-19.

The chain uses TRBV7-8 and TRBJ2-7; maybe TRBD1 (6 bases). Germline V lookup: CDR1 SGHVS, CDR2 FQNEAQ. The CDR3 extends over 14 amino acids. Trimming took 0 bases from V and 6 from J, leaving 12 bases between them. The CDR3 loop reads CASSLATGQFEQYV. The DNA for the CDR3 is TGTGCCAGCAGCTTAGCTACTGGACAGTTCGAGCAGTACGTC.

The V and J genes are TRBV7-9 and TRBJ2-5; 9 bases are a match to TRBD1. CDR1 and CDR2 (germline): SEHNR, FQNEAQ (reference sequence). The CDR3 has 17 amino acids. V shed 3 bases and J 3 bases; nucleotides not matched to a gene: 11. CDR3 sequence: CASSFSAGGQGKETQYF. Written as DNA, the CDR3 is TGTGCCAGCAGCTTCAGTGCCGGTGGACAGGGGAAAGAGACCCAGTACTTC.

The chain has TRBV30 and TRBJ1-1; TRBD1 matches 10 bases. The J segment lost 6 bases and the V segment lost 5 bases, leaving 9 bases of the junction unmatched. Germline-derived CDR1 and CDR2 are GTSNPN and SVGIG (reference sequence). The CDR3 has 14 residues. CDR3 in amino acids: CAWDIGQGGSEAFF. CDR3 nucleotides: TGTGCCTGGGACATCGGACAGGGGGGGTCTGAAGCTTTCTTT. The full variable domain, completed using reference TRBV30 and TRBJ1-1, is SQTIHQWPATLVQPVGSPLSLECTVEGTSNPNLYWYRQAAGRGLQLLFYSVGIGQISSEVPQNLSASRPQDRQFILSSKKLLLSDSGFYLCAWDIGQGGSEAFFGQGTRLTVV.

The chain couples TRBV28 to TRBJ1-2; D perhaps matches TRBD1 (6 bases). The CDR3 has 14 amino acids. Germline V gene sequence: CDR1 MDHEN, CDR2 SYDVKM. V was trimmed by 7 bases and J by 4 bases, leaving 16 bases between them. CDR3 nucleotides: TGTGCCAGCACCACTCCTCAGGGGAGCTATGGCTACACCTTC. This codes for CASTTPQGSYGYTF.

The chain uses TRBV18 and TRBJ2-7, with 8 bases identical to TRBD1. J was trimmed by 5 bases and V by 2 bases; bases with no gene match: 2. This CDR3 spans 13 amino acids. Germline-derived CDR1 and CDR2 are KGHSH and LQKENI. Here the CDR3 reads CASSPGQGDEQYF. CDR3 nucleotides: TGTGCCAGCTCACCAGGACAGGGTGACGAGCAGTACTTC. Variable domain in full (rest from reference TRBV18 and TRBJ2-7): NAGVMQNPRHLVRRRGQEARLRCSPMKGHSHVYWYRQLPEEGLKFMVYLQKENIIDESGMPKERFSAEFPKEGPSILRIQQVVRGDSAAYFCASSPGQGDEQYFGPGTRLTVT.

J is TRBJ2-1 and V is TRBV13; TRBD1 aligns across 8 bases. Germline assignment: CDR1 PRHDT and CDR2 FYEKMQ (reference sequence). The CDR3 extends over 15 amino acids. Germline trimming cut 4 bases from V and 2 bases from J; bases unmatched to any gene: 4. This chain's CDR3 is CASSSRDRPYNEQFF. CDR3 nucleotides: TGTGCCAGCAGCTCCCGGGACAGGCCCTACAATGAGCAGTTCTTC.

This sequence joins TRBV7-9 and TRBJ2-1, with D unclear. Looked up from germline, CDR1 is SEHNR and CDR2 is FQNEAQ (reference sequence). V lost 1 base and J lost 6, with 10 bases in between. The CDR3 is 14 amino acids. The DNA for the CDR3 is TGTGCCAGCAGCTTAGTAATTAGTAGCAATGAGCAGTTCTTC. Protein sequence: CASSLVISSNEQFF. Using reference TRBV7-9 and TRBJ2-1 for the parts outside the CDR3, the full variable domain is DTGVSQNPRHKITKRGQNVTFRCDPISEHNRLYWYRQTLGQGPEFLTYFQNEAQLEKSRLLSDRFSAERPKGSFSTLEIQRTEQGDSAMYLCASSLVISSNEQFFGPGTRLTVL.

This clone showed up just once. This chain links TRBV27 with TRBJ2-1; D perhaps matches TRBD2 (7 bases). The V gene lost 3 bases and the J gene lost 13 bases, with 16 bases spanning the gap. CDR3 length: 13 residues. The germline gives CDR1 MNHEY, CDR2 SMNVEV (reference sequence). The CDR3 protein is CASSFLGGERQFF. The DNA of the CDR3 is TGTGCCAGCAGTTTCTTAGGGGGGGAACGTCAGTTCTTC.

In its sample, this clone was seen once. This CDR3 is CASSQSAGGSDSPLHF. CDR3 DNA sequence: TGTGCCAGCAGCCAATCGGCAGGGGGCTCGGATTCACCCCTCCACTTT. The chain has TRBV16 and TRBJ1-6; TRBD1 matches 8 bases. The V gene end was trimmed by 0 bases and the J gene end by 8 bases; junction bases not matched to a gene: 6. Germline CDR1 is KGHSY and CDR2 is FQNENV. The length of the CDR3 is 16 residues.

The CDR3 bases are TGTGCTAGTGGCCGGGGACAGGGGGACACTGAAGCTTTCTTT. Its translation: CASGRGQGDTEAFF. The V call is TRBV12-5, the J call TRBJ1-1; the match to TRBD1 covers 11 bases. This CDR3 is built from 14 residues. V shed 6 bases and J 3 bases; nucleotides not matched to a gene: 3. From germline, CDR1 is LGHNT and CDR2 FRNRAP.

This rearrangement joins TRBV5-4 to TRBJ2-3, with 11 bases lining up with TRBD2. This CDR3 comprises 19 residues. The germline CDR1 and CDR2 sequences are SGHNT and YYREEE (reference sequence). Trimming took 4 bases from V and 0 from J; bases not matched to a gene: 13. CDR3 DNA sequence: TGTGCCAGCAGCCCCGGACTAGCGGGCTCTCCCTTGAGCACAGATACGCAGTATTTT. This sequence encodes CASSPGLAGSPLSTDTQYF.

This clone is a singleton in its sample. This chain links TRBV6-6 with TRBJ1-4; tentative D call: TRBD1 (6 bases). CDR3 length: 11 residues. Per germline, CDR1 MNHNY and CDR2 SVGAGI (reference sequence). V lost 5 bases, J lost 8 bases, and 6 bases lay in between. The CDR3 nucleotides are TGTGCCAGCAGTGGGACAGAAAAACTGTTTTTT. This encodes CASSGTEKLFF.

The chain combines TRBV6-5 with TRBJ1-2; the D gene is possibly TRBD1 (6 bases). CDR3 length: 14 residues. V was trimmed by 0 bases and J by 3 bases, leaving 8 bases between them. Germline V gene data show CDR1 as MNHEY and CDR2 as SVGAGI. CDR3 sequence: CASSYSPGDYGYTF. As DNA, the CDR3 is TGTGCCAGCAGTTACTCGCCAGGGGACTATGGCTACACCTTC.

The rearrangement joins TRBV5-4 to TRBJ1-3; D is unresolved. Germline V CDR1 and CDR2: SGHNT, YYREEE (reference sequence). There are 16 residues in the CDR3. Between the trimmed V and J ends, which lost 3 bases and 0 bases, there was a span of 13 bases. The CDR3 loop is CASSSPHSSSGNTIYF. The CDR3 DNA sequence: TGTGCCAGCAGCTCGCCTCACTCGAGCTCTGGAAACACCATATATTTT.

This chain connects TRBV11-2 to TRBJ1-6, with a tentative D call TRBD1 (6 bases). Trimming removed 2 bases at V and 10 bases at J, with 9 bases between. CDR1 and CDR2 (germline): SGHAT, FQNNGV. The CDR3 runs 13 residues. CDR3 in DNA: TGTGCCAGCAGCTTACAGGGGAACTCACCCCTCCACTTT. Translating gives CASSLQGNSPLHF.

This chain links TRBV28 with TRBJ2-1, with D perhaps TRBD1 (7 bases). This CDR3 is 18 amino acids long. CDR1 is MDHEN and CDR2 is SYDVKM in the germline V gene. Trimming took 3 bases from V and 4 from J, leaving 22 bases between them. The CDR3 reads CASSLAALDREEYNEQFF. DNA of the CDR3: TGTGCCAGCAGTTTGGCGGCCCTTGACAGGGAGGAGTACAATGAGCAGTTCTTC.

The chain recombines TRBV19 with TRBJ1-1, with D unclear. The germline V and J ends were trimmed by 5 bases and 1 base, with 8 bases remaining between them. The CDR3 has 13 residues. The germline V gene has CDR1 LNHDA and CDR2 SQIVND (reference sequence). The CDR3 bases are TGTGCCAGTAGTTTCGGGGAGAACACTGAAGCTTTCTTT. It encodes CASSFGENTEAFF.

The chain has TRBV5-1 and TRBJ1-6; 10 bases are shared with TRBD1. The CDR3 length is 15 residues. Germline V gene sequence: CDR1 SGHRS, CDR2 YFSETQ. J gave up 7 bases and V 7 bases, and 8 bases lay outside the gene matches. The CDR3 DNA follows: TGCGCCAGCTCTCATCGGGACAGGGGAAATTCACCCCTCCACTTT. Its translation is CASSHRDRGNSPLHF.

The V call is TRBV28, the J call TRBJ1-2; no reliable D call. V lost 1 base and J 6 bases, leaving 12 bases between the germline ends. The V gene's germline CDR1 is MDHEN and CDR2 SYDVKM. The CDR3 has 14 residues. CDR3 loop: CASSLFSETDGYTF. In DNA, the CDR3 is TGTGCCAGCAGTTTATTTTCGGAGACCGATGGCTACACCTTC.

The chain couples TRBV5-5 to TRBJ1-2; 8 bases match TRBD1. The CDR3 runs to 14 residues. V gave up 4 bases and J gave up 8 bases; unmatched junction bases: 10. Germline V lookup: CDR1 SGHKS, CDR2 YYEKEE (reference sequence). The CDR3 here is CASSGGTGFRGYTF. The CDR3 DNA reads as TGTGCCAGCAGCGGCGGGACAGGTTTTCGGGGCTACACCTTC. The full variable domain, in which reference TRBV5-5 and TRBJ1-2 provide the parts outside the CDR3, is DAGVTQSPTHLIKTRGQQVTLRCSPISGHKSVSWYQQVLGQGPQFIFQYYEKEERGRGNFPDRFSARQFPNYSSELNVNALLLGDSALYLCASSGGTGFRGYTFGSGTRLTVV.

This clone was seen only once. The V gene is TRBV4-2, the J gene TRBJ2-7, with a tentative D call TRBD2 (6 bases). Germline V gives CDR1 LGHNA, CDR2 YNFKEQ. The CDR3 length is 16 residues. V was clipped by 3 bases and J by 4 bases, with 19 bases between them. DNA for the CDR3: TGTGCCAGCAGCCAGGGGGTAGCGCGGGACGTTTACGAGCAGTACTTC. It encodes CASSQGVARDVYEQYF.

The gene calls are TRBV4-1 and TRBJ2-3; TRBD2 agrees at 10 bases. V gave up 3 bases and J gave up 7 bases; unmatched junction bases: 7. The CDR3 is made up of 15 amino acids. Germline loops: CDR1 MGHRA, CDR2 YSYEKL. The CDR3 bases are TGCGCCAGCAGCCAGGCTAGCGGGGGATCCAATACGCAGTATTTT. Translating it yields CASSQASGGSNTQYF.